This T cell receptor beta chain was obtained from a study of T cell repertoires in cytomegalovirus infection. Study-level points and caveats: CMV-specific TCR beta clonotypes restricted by HLA-C dominated the ex vivo response.

Regarding this clonotype: Its antigen is unidentified.

TCRdb used MiXCR to reprocess the reads, holding one entry per CDR3 protein. The sample holds 300,000 to 450,000 distinct CDR3 sequences, around 18% seen once. The germline V gene has CDR1 DFQATT and CDR2 SNEGSKA (reference sequence). Trimming removed 5 bases at V and 1 base at J, with 11 bases between. There are 13 residues in the CDR3. The source material was PBMCs. This receptor was taken from a human donor in good health (CMV status not recorded). Some clones in this sample may be carry-over from other donors' samples. The gene calls are TRBV20-1 and TRBJ1-1; tentative D call: TRBD1 (6 bases). The CDR3 sequence is CSAPTGPNTEAFF. The CDR3 bases are TGCAGTGCTCCGACAGGACCGAACACTGAAGCTTTCTTT.